Shown below are 28 T cell receptor beta chains from a single sample sequenced in a study of cytomegalovirus exposure and HLA in healthy donors. Both 60 Vbeta primers and 13 Jbeta primers went into the PCR. The method was immunoSEQ multiplex PCR; TCRdb's version includes in-frame clones alone and lacks a portion of them. This repertoire shows some 130,000 clones, around 72% found once; its top ten account for roughly 1.8%. The sample taken for sequencing was PBMCs. Every receptor here comes from a middle-aged woman in good health and CMV-seronegative.

The rearrangement joins TRBV19 to TRBJ2-5, with TRBD1 as a possible D gene (6 bases). The J call is in doubt because the DNA end fits TRBJ2-7 better. In germline, CDR1 is LNHDA, CDR2 SQIVND (reference sequence). The CDR3 spans 14 residues. CDR3: CASSIPGQNYEQYF. The CDR3 nucleotides are TGTGCCAGTAGTATCCCCGGACAGAACTACGAGCAGTACTTC.

This clone came up a few times. This chain joins TRBV2 and TRBJ2-1, with D possibly matching TRBD1 (6 bases). The length of the CDR3 is 13 residues. Trimming took 4 bases from V and 6 from J, leaving 10 bases between them. From germline, CDR1 is SNHLY and CDR2 FYNNEI. The CDR3 nucleotides read TGTGCCAGCAGTGTTCAGGGGTTCAATGAGCAGTTCTTC. Protein: CASSVQGFNEQFF.

The rearrangement uses TRBV6-1 and TRBJ2-7; perhaps TRBD1 as D (6 bases). The CDR3 has 17 residues. Germline-derived CDR1 and CDR2 are MNHNS and SASEGT. The germline V and J ends were trimmed by 3 bases and 4 bases, with 22 bases remaining between them. CDR3: CASSDPPPRGQRYEQYF. The DNA of the CDR3 is TGTGCCAGCAGTGACCCACCCCCCCGGGGACAACGATACGAGCAGTACTTC.

The CDR3 DNA reads TGTGCCAGCAGCAGGACTAGCGGGTTGGATACGCAGTATTTT. The encoded protein is CASSRTSGLDTQYF. The V and J genes are TRBV7-2 and TRBJ2-3, with 11 bases that match TRBD2. The CDR3 extends over 14 amino acids. V dropped 5 bases and J dropped 6; count of bases not matched to a gene: 4. Germline CDR1 is SGHTA and CDR2 is FQGNSA. Full variable domain (missing parts from reference TRBV7-2 and TRBJ2-3): GAGVSQSPSNKVTEKGKDVELRCDPISGHTALYWYRQSLGQGLEFLIYFQGNSAPDKSGLPSDRFSAERTGGSVSTLTIQRTQQEDSAVYLCASSRTSGLDTQYFGPGTRLTVL.

This chain joins TRBV6-1 and TRBJ2-7; 10 bases are a match to TRBD1. There are 14 residues in the CDR3. After removal of 4 bases from V and 8 bases from J, the junction contained 8 bases not matched to a gene. Germline CDR1 and CDR2: MNHNS and SASEGT. The CDR3 nucleotides are TGTGCCAGCAGTGGCGGGACAGGGGACTGGAAGCAGTACTTC. Translated: CASSGGTGDWKQYF.

The chain has TRBV5-6 and TRBJ2-7, with TRBD2 identical over 13 bases. CDR1 and CDR2 from the germline V gene are SGHDT and YYEEEE. V shed 1 base and J 2 bases; nucleotides not matched to a gene: 3. The CDR3 spans 16 residues. The CDR3 region has the DNA TGTGCCAGCAGCTTGTGGACTAGCGGGGGAGCCTACGAGCAGTACTTC. Translated, it gives CASSLWTSGGAYEQYF.

This chain uses TRBV27 with TRBJ2-5; no definite D call. The end of the DNA fits TRBJ2-7 better, so the J call may be wrong. This CDR3 region has 14 residues. From germline, CDR1 is MNHEY and CDR2 SMNVEV (reference sequence). CDR3 residues: CASSFSQPYYEQYF. The CDR3 DNA reads as TGTGCCAGCAGTTTCTCACAACCCTACTACGAGCAGTACTTC.

The genes are TRBV5-1 and TRBJ1-4; D not resolved. Trimming cost V 7 bases and J 15 bases, with 19 bases left between them. CDR1 and CDR2 (germline): SGHRS, YFSETQ. The CDR3 sequence is 12 residues long. CDR3 protein: CASRPAAARLFF. CDR3 sequence (DNA): TGCGCCAGCCGCCCTGCGGCTGCACGTTTGTTTTTT.

V and J are TRBV11-1 and TRBJ2-3; 12 nucleotides align to TRBD1. J lost 7 bases, V lost 5 bases, and 7 bases had no gene match. The CDR3 totals 15 residues. Germline V gives CDR1 SGHAT, CDR2 FQDESV (reference sequence). CDR3 nucleotides: TGTGCCAGCAGCACCTGGGACAGGGGGCAAAATACGCAGTATTTT. Translated: CASSTWDRGQNTQYF.

The chain couples TRBV7-9 to TRBJ2-5, with 8 positions matching TRBD1. The CDR3 sequence is 14 residues long. CDR1 SEHNR and CDR2 FQNEAQ come from the germline V gene (reference sequence). The ends lost 5 bases at V and 5 bases at J; junction bases unmatched: 7. CDR3 in amino acids: CASSEGQGWETQYF. CDR3 bases: TGTGCCAGCAGCGAAGGACAGGGCTGGGAGACCCAGTACTTC.

The rearrangement uses TRBV19 and TRBJ2-1; 13 positions match TRBD2. V lost 3 bases, J lost 5 bases, and 7 bases stayed unmatched. Looked up from germline, CDR1 is LNHDA and CDR2 is SQIVND (reference sequence). CDR3 length: 17 amino acids. In DNA form, the CDR3 reads TGTGCCAGTAGTATGCGCCCGGGACTAGCGGGAAACAATGAGCAGTTCTTC. Its protein product is CASSMRPGLAGNNEQFF.

J is TRBJ1-1 and V is TRBV28; no clear D. This CDR3 spans 11 amino acids. The germline V gene encodes CDR1 MDHEN and CDR2 SYDVKM. CDR3 coding DNA: TGTGCAGCTCAGTTAGGCGGTGAAGCTTTCTTT. It is translated as CAAQLGGEAFF.

The chain's CDR3 is CASKDSYSNQPQHF. The CDR3 coding sequence is TGTGCCAGTAAGGACAGCTATAGCAATCAGCCCCAGCATTTT. The rearrangement links TRBV19 to TRBJ1-5; a possible D gene is TRBD1 (6 bases). The V end was cut by 7 bases, the J end by 0 bases, with 10 bases between. Germline V gene sequence: CDR1 LNHDA, CDR2 SQIVND (reference sequence). This CDR3 region has 14 residues.

This clone has only one observation. The chain joins TRBV2 to TRBJ2-4, with 9 nucleotides matching TRBD1. Germline CDR1 reads SNHLY; CDR2 reads FYNNEI. The CDR3 has 21 amino acids. J gave up 0 bases and V 3 bases, and 18 bases lay outside the gene matches. The CDR3 sequence is CASSDGMAYRGPGIAKNIQYF. CDR3 bases: TGTGCCAGCAGTGATGGTATGGCTTACAGGGGGCCTGGGATAGCCAAAAACATTCAGTACTTC. The whole variable domain, remainder taken from reference TRBV2 and TRBJ2-4, is EPEVTQTPSHQVTQMGQEVILRCVPISNHLYFYWYRQILGQKVEFLVSFYNNEISEKSEIFDDQFSVERPDGSNFTLKIRSTKLEDSAMYFCASSDGMAYRGPGIAKNIQYFGAGTRLSVL.

This sequence joins TRBV10-3 and TRBJ2-1, with 9 bases lining up with TRBD2. The CDR3 is 15 amino acids. Germline V gene data show CDR1 as ENHRY and CDR2 as SYGVKD. The trim removed 2 bases at V and 6 bases at J, leaving 5 bases unmatched. The CDR3 coding sequence is TGTGCCATCAGTGAGGCGGGAGGGCCCGGCAATGAGCAGTTCTTC. Encoded protein: CAISEAGGPGNEQFF.

With regard to this clone: The same CDR3 arises from other DNA sequences in this sample as well. The chain couples TRBV28 to TRBJ1-4, with TRBD1 matching 12 bases. The V and J ends lost 5 bases and 7 bases, in that order; junction bases with no gene match: 5. Germline CDR1 MDHEN, CDR2 SYDVKM. This CDR3 has 15 amino acids. The CDR3 DNA is TGTGCCAGCAGTGGGGGGGACAGGGGGCGTGAAAAACTGTTTTTT. Its translation is CASSGGDRGREKLFF.

In DNA form, the CDR3 reads TGTGCCGCGGGGGCGGTTCTGAACGTACATAATTCACCCCTCCACTTT. This encodes CAAGAVLNVHNSPLHF. The chain recombines TRBV30 with TRBJ1-6; D is perhaps TRBD1 (6 bases). The CDR3 consists of 16 residues. V lost 8 bases and J 5 bases, leaving 22 bases between the germline ends. Per the germline V gene, CDR1 is GTSNPN and CDR2 is SVGIG (reference sequence).

The chain combines TRBV7-9 with TRBJ1-2; D gene unclear. Germline assignment: CDR1 SEHNR and CDR2 FQNEAQ (reference sequence). There are 14 residues in the CDR3. Trimming took 2 bases from V and 3 from J, leaving 10 bases between them. This chain's CDR3 is CASSLSGGHYGYTF. The CDR3 DNA is TGTGCCAGCAGCTTATCGGGTGGTCACTATGGCTACACCTTC.

The chain joins TRBV10-1 to TRBJ2-7; TRBD1 agrees at 9 bases. V was pared by 3 bases and J by 5 bases, with 11 bases of the junction left unmatched. Germline V gene data show CDR1 as WNHNN and CDR2 as SYGVQD (reference sequence). The CDR3 loop spans 16 amino acids. The CDR3 sequence is CASSDPGGQGVHEQYF. CDR3 DNA sequence: TGCGCCAGCAGTGACCCTGGGGGACAGGGAGTTCACGAGCAGTACTTC.

This sequence joins TRBV6-1 and TRBJ1-6, with D possibly TRBD1 on 5 matching bases. There are 15 residues in the CDR3. V shed 3 bases and J shed 7 bases, with 13 bases lying between them. The germline gives CDR1 MNHNS, CDR2 SASEGT. CDR3 in amino acids: CASSDREGLNSPLHF. As DNA, the CDR3 is TGTGCCAGCAGTGACAGGGAGGGGTTGAATTCACCCCTCCACTTT.

This rearrangement joins TRBV11-3 to TRBJ2-5, with D maybe TRBD2 (5 bases). The CDR3 is made up of 16 amino acids. The germline V gene encodes CDR1 SGHNT and CDR2 YENEEA. Between the trimmed V and J ends, which lost 0 bases and 5 bases, there was a span of 16 bases. Written as DNA, the CDR3 is TGTGCCAGCAGCTTAGATAGAGGGAGCGGCGGGGAGACCCAGTACTTC. Protein sequence: CASSLDRGSGGETQYF.

The rearrangement joins TRBV18 to TRBJ1-3; unclear D gene. CDR1 and CDR2 from the germline V gene are KGHSH and LQKENI. CDR3 length: 13 residues. V was trimmed by 4 bases and J by 2 bases, leaving 6 bases between them. CDR3 bases: TGTGCCAGCTCACGAAGCCCTGGAAACACCATATATTTT. Translating gives CASSRSPGNTIYF.

The rearrangement joins TRBV2 to TRBJ2-1; D possibly corresponds to TRBD1 (6 bases). This CDR3 is built from 14 residues. Germline V lookup: CDR1 SNHLY, CDR2 FYNNEI. V lost 6 bases and J 10 bases, leaving 19 bases between the germline ends. The CDR3 sequence: CASSRDTSSGEQFF. CDR3 sequence (DNA): TGTGCCAGCAGCCGGGACACGTCTTCGGGGGAGCAGTTCTTC.

V usage is TRBV5-1 and J usage is TRBJ2-1, with 7 nucleotides matching TRBD1. Trimming at V came to 5 bases and at J to 6 bases, leaving 14 bases not matched to a gene. This CDR3 has 16 amino acids. CDR1 SGHRS and CDR2 YFSETQ come from the germline V gene. The CDR3 DNA is TGCGCCAGCAGTTCTATACCGGGACAGACGTTCAATGAGCAGTTCTTC. Amino acids: CASSSIPGQTFNEQFF.

The CDR3 nucleotides are TGTGCCAGCAGCGCAGGACAAACCGAAGCTTTCTTT. It is translated as CASSAGQTEAFF. The chain recombines TRBV9 with TRBJ1-1; possible D gene TRBD1, 5 bases. Germline-derived CDR1 and CDR2 are SGDLS and YYNGEE. The length of the CDR3 is 12 residues. The V end was cut by 3 bases, the J end by 8 bases, with 11 bases between.

CDR3 in amino acids: CASSAGRTGDTGELFF. CDR3 DNA sequence: TGTGCCAGCAGCGCAGGCAGGACAGGGGACACCGGGGAGCTGTTTTTT. The chain links TRBV11-3 to TRBJ2-2; 9 bases agree with TRBD1. The CDR3 consists of 16 residues. Germline V CDR1 and CDR2: SGHNT, YENEEA. The junction had 7 bases not matched to a gene; V was cut back by 5 bases and J by 3 bases.

The chain employs TRBV5-1 and TRBJ1-2, with D maybe TRBD1 (6 bases). The CDR3 loop spans 13 amino acids. Germline assignment: CDR1 SGHRS and CDR2 YFSETQ. V gave up 5 bases and J gave up 8 bases, with 16 bases separating them. CDR3 bases: TGCGCCAGCAGTAGGGGGATCGAGGAGGGCTACACCTTC. Its protein product is CASSRGIEEGYTF.

In this sample, this clone turned up a few times. This chain uses TRBV7-2 with TRBJ2-3; TRBD2 matches at 7 bases. CDR3 length equals 15 residues. The V and J ends lost 3 bases and 4 bases, in that order; junction bases with no gene match: 7. Germline CDR1 reads SGHTA; CDR2 reads FQGNSA. The CDR3 loop is CASSLGTGGADTQYF. CDR3 nucleotide sequence: TGTGCCAGCAGCTTGGGCACGGGGGGTGCAGATACGCAGTATTTT.